The TCR beta chain described here comes from a study of T-cell memory formation after mild COVID-19. The sample holds a few counts of this clonotype. Antigen: not known. TCR alpha and TCR beta cDNA libraries carrying sample barcodes and UMIs came from 5'RACE with constant-segment primers. TCRdb passed the 5' RACE reads through MiXCR, listing each CDR3 protein once. The sample includes some 320,000 distinct CDR3 sequences, roughly 15% of them seen just once. There are 16 residues in the CDR3. Germline assignment: CDR1 MNHEY and CDR2 SVGAGI. V gave up 4 bases and J gave up 0 bases; unmatched junction bases: 4. The study, taken as a whole, reports: Some responding clones appeared in pre-infection memory, suggesting cross-reactive memory joined.

The sample was PBMCs or a T cell subset sorted from them (not recorded which). J is TRBJ2-1 and V is TRBV6-5; the match to TRBD2 covers 9 bases. The TCR originated in a man younger than 35 who had mild COVID-19 (a few samples of this study predate the infection). Cell type and time point are not known. The CDR3 bases are TGTGCCAGCAGTTTCGTAGCGGGGGCCTCCTACAATGAGCAGTTCTTC. It specifies CASSFVAGASYNEQFF.